This T cell receptor (beta chain) came from a study of T cell responses to AZD1222 COVID-19 vaccine. Study-level findings and limits: Seropositive AZD1222 recipients at baseline numbered only five or six. Vaccine-related CD4 TCRs covered spike, predominating at 160-218 and 743-854.

Regarding this clone: Its cognate antigen is unknown.

Profiled with immunoSEQ multiplex PCR; TCRdb holds only in-frame clones, not every one. The sample includes about 150,000 clones, over 75% of them seen just once. The V and J ends lost 0 bases and 10 bases respectively, with 19 bases between them. The CDR3 sequence is 15 residues long. Per germline, CDR1 SGDLS and CDR2 YYNGEE. The material sequenced was peripheral blood, taken on day 0 of AZD1222 vaccination. This clonotype was obtained from an adult in good health. The chain employs TRBV9 and TRBJ1-1; weak D call: TRBD1 (5 bases). This chain's CDR3 is CASSVGSTDLLAAFF. The DNA of the CDR3 is TGTGCCAGCAGCGTAGGGTCGACAGACCTTTTGGCAGCTTTCTTT.